The source of this TCR beta chain is a study of T cell repertoires in aging, cancer and after chemotherapy. As for the study in general: Roughly 8.8 million TCR reads made up the full dataset. General study findings and limits: In cancer patients, declining TCR diversity with age involved lost richness and lost evenness. Age-matched healthy donors had significantly more diverse, less clonal blood TCR repertoires than untreated cancer patients. Rebound thymic output was suggested by rising median generation probability during chemotherapy in each cancer cohort.

TCR beta rearrangements were amplified from peripheral blood genomic DNA. Multiplex touch-down PCR with TRB-A/B primers amplified rearranged V-D-J TRB sequences. TCRdb redid the calling of the multiplex PCR reads with MiXCR, one entry per CDR3 protein. The top ten clones hold over 9% of a sample with under 15,000 distinct CDR3 sequences, just over 30% of them seen once. A note on this clonotype: Its target is not known.

Material: blood. The sequence was obtained from a human donor in good health. The donor label of this sample is uncertain.

The CDR3, as DNA: TGTGCCAGCAGTTACCCTACCGGGACAGGGAGCACTGAAGCTTTCTTT. Translated, it gives CASSYPTGTGSTEAFF. This chain joins TRBV6-5 and TRBJ1-1; 9 bases agree with TRBD1. The ends lost 2 bases at V and 4 bases at J; junction bases unmatched: 8. The CDR3 runs 16 residues. CDR1 is MNHEY, CDR2 SVGAGI, per germline.